What follows are 2 T cell receptor beta chains derived from one specimen sequenced in a study of glioma-infiltrating T cells. Using RNA template, CDR3s of TCR alpha and beta were amplified with iRepertoire arm-PCR. TCRdb reanalysed the multiplex PCR reads using MiXCR and keeps one entry per CDR3 protein. Altogether 170,000 or so distinct CDR3 sequences are present, under 55% being singletons, with the ten largest covering 5% to 5.5%. Source material: glioma tissue, nonneoplastic brain tissue, or PBMCs (not recorded which). The source of these receptors is a human donor with low-grade glioma or glioblastoma, undergoing nonglioma brain surgery, or in good health (not recorded which).

This clonotype was counted many times. The genes are TRBV20-1 and TRBJ1-3, with 8 positions matching TRBD1. CDR3 length: 14 amino acids. Losses at the gene ends were 0 bases for V and 4 bases for J; bases not matched to a gene: 2. Germline lookup yields CDR1 DFQATT and CDR2 SNEGSKA (reference sequence). DNA for the CDR3: TGCAGTGCTAGAGACAGGGGGCACGGAAACACCATATATTTT. Translating gives CSARDRGHGNTIYF.

The V gene is TRBV10-2, the J gene TRBJ1-6; D is possibly TRBD1 (5 bases). V lost 2 bases and J 6 bases, leaving 11 bases between the germline ends. CDR3 length: 15 amino acids. CDR1 WSHSY and CDR2 SAAADI come from the germline V gene. The chain's CDR3 is CASSEMGQGNSPLHF. CDR3 DNA sequence: TGCGCCAGCAGTGAGATGGGGCAGGGTAATTCACCCCTCCACTTT.